This T cell receptor (beta chain) was recovered during a study of regulatory T cells in long-lasting Graves disease (dated by TCRdb to the early 2020s). Context from the whole study: To count as having persistent Graves' disease, a patient had to have received antithyroid drug treatment for over 5 years with TSH receptor autoantibodies remaining persistently positive. Persistent Graves' disease patients were compared with newly diagnosed Graves' disease patients by peripheral blood TCR sequencing and RNA sequencing. The study was conducted in China and was registered as a clinical trial. A total of about 33 samples underwent TCR sequencing, from roughly 13 patients with persistent Graves' disease and 20 or so patients with newly diagnosed Graves' disease. Antithyroid drugs had been taken for 10 to 13 years on average by persistent Graves' disease patients in the clinical cohort. General findings and caveats noted by the study authors: Preferential use of TRBV28, TRBJ1-2 and TRBJ2-5 was observed in persistent disease, whereas TRBV20-1 and TRBJ2-1 were favored in newly diagnosed disease. Persistent patients shared more public clonotypes among themselves (under 3,000) than newly diagnosed patients did (about 900). The small sample size was acknowledged by the authors as a limitation that may reduce accuracy. Persistent Graves' disease patients showed lower TCR Shannon entropy and fewer highly expanded clones than newly diagnosed patients, suggesting clonal expansion. Only peripheral blood was studied, because thyroid tissue, the primary lesion, was inaccessible. Sequencing and analysis were limited to the TCR beta chain.

Receptor libraries were prepared by multiplex PCR. The listed sequencing device is Illumina HiSeq 4000. CDR3 regions were amplified by Arm-PCR with iRepertoire HTBI primers to construct TCR beta libraries. Gel purification was performed on PCR products prior to sequencing. Processing in the source paper ran as follows. Across samples, 60 to 75 TRBV and 14 TRBJ segments were identified and used for gene usage analysis of CDR3 amino acid clonotypes. COPE and FqMerger were used to merge the filtered high-quality paired reads into contigs. Contigs were aligned with BLAST to IMGT TRBV, TRBD and TRBJ reference genes, and CDR3 was defined per IMGT. Highly expanded clones were defined as clonotypes with a frequency above 0.1%. Shannon entropy served as the measure of repertoire diversity, while the Gini coefficient captured V-J evenness. Clonotypes shared by more than one individual were considered public. TCRdb's own reprocessing of the public reads used fastp at Q25 and MiXCR and kept productive beta chains. Each CDR3 protein gets just one entry, which takes the most common genes and DNA from the rows behind it. The V and J calls, along with clone size, are taken from TCRdb and not from the paper's own processing. The table for this sample lists some 450,000 distinct CDR3 sequences; less than 25% of them were counted only once. The ten largest clonotypes hold roughly 28% of the sample.

Based on the germline V gene, the CDR1 and CDR2 sequences are MNHEY and SVGAGI. Including cysteine and phenylalanine, the CDR3 has 17 amino acids. The sequence is cut down to CDR3 DNA, 51 bases in frame from base 1. Here V drops 6 bases and J drops 4 bases, and the junction holds 12 bases not matched to any gene. This sample's time point label indicates: persistent/refractory GD, antithyroid drugs over 5 years with positive TRAb. For both TCR sequencing and RNA sequencing, RNA was extracted from PBMCs using TRIzol. Graves' disease was diagnosed according to American Thyroid Association guidelines. Patients for the study were recruited at an endocrinology department in Xi'an, China. From each patient, about 8.9 milliliters of peripheral blood was collected into an EDTA anticoagulant tube. Ficoll Paque Plus density gradient separation was used to isolate PBMCs, and no further T cell sorting was done. An Agilent 2100 Bioanalyzer and agarose gel were used to check RNA quality, while a NanoDrop 2000 measured RNA concentration.

There are many counts of this clonotype. There is no known antigen for this receptor. Base quality data are lacking; no much larger clone is found one base away. The material was peripheral blood mononuclear cells (PBMCs), obtained when the disease was refractory, from a patient treated with antithyroid drugs. This receptor chain uses TRBV6-5 and TRBJ2-7; 13 bases in the junction line up with TRBD2. The clonotype was recovered from a female donor with Graves disease. Read as DNA, the sequence is TGTGCCAGCAGCTACACCGGACTAGCGGGAGATCTGTACGAGCAGTACTTC. This is translated as CASSYTGLAGDLYEQYF.